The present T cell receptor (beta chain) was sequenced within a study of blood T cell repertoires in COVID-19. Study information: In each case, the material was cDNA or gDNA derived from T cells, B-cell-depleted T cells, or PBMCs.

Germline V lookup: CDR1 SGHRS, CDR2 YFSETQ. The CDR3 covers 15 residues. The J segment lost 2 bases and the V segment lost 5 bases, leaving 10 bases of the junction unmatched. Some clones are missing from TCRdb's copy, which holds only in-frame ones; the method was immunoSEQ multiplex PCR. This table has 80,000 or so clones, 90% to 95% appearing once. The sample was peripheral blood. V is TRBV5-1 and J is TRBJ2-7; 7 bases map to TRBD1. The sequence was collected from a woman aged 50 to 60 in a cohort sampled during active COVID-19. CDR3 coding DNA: TGCGCCAGCAGGCCGGGACAGACAACCACCTACGAGCAGTACTTC. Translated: CASRPGQTTTYEQYF.